This TCR beta chain came from a study of shared T cell receptors in the human thymus (dated by TCRdb to the early 2020s). For the study in its entirety: The study investigated the way shared, self-reactive T-cell receptor alpha chains are produced in the human thymus.

V is shortened by 2 bases, J by 0 bases, and the region joining them spans 8 bases. The CDR3 spans 15 residues, from the cysteine through the phenylalanine. This entry keeps only the CDR3 DNA: 45 bases, framed from base 1. The germline V gene specifies MGHRA as CDR1 and YSYEKL as CDR2. Library creation used the immunoSEQ multiplex PCR assay. TCRdb's version of the immuneACCESS table is confined to in-frame rearrangements and falls short of the full clone set. An unresolved V gene accounts for under half of the shortfall where checked; the remainder is of unknown origin. This sample is represented by 600,000 to 900,000 clones; approximately 85% of them were singletons. Together, the top ten hold under 0.012% of the sample. This clone was seen more than once but under ten times. It has no known antigen specificity. Qualities for individual bases were not recorded, and no much larger clone is one base off.

This same sample was also part of a study on human thymus T cells. As the second paper documents: In Finland, the donors were immunologically healthy infants who were having open corrective cardiac surgery for congenital heart defects. Thymus tissue was collected as surgical resects that were removed during corrective cardiac surgery. Usage of V and J gene segments appeared to be biased in both the thymic and the peripheral blood repertoires. The related research found that thymic TCR repertoires overlapped highly between unrelated individuals. The study described the TCR alpha and beta repertoires in about eight infant thymus samples and a handful of matching peripheral blood samples. Donor ages ranged from about 7 to 244 days, and the cohort comprised five to seven male and a couple of female infants. After being mechanically released from the tissue, thymocytes were kept at -70 degrees C in pellets of about 8.5-32 million cells. A QIAsymphony instrument was used to extract genomic DNA from the frozen cell pellets. The immunoSEQ multiplex PCR assay was used to amplify the TCRB and TCRAD loci from a standardized quantity of quality-controlled genomic DNA. The V(D)J region was spanned by amplicons of a length sufficient to cover the CDR3 and to identify V and J genes. The amplicons were sequenced on an Illumina platform via the commercial immunoSEQ service. Primer bias and sequencing errors were corrected using previously described methods, and TCRAD and TCRB definitions followed the IMGT database. The repertoires were analysed using immunoSEQ Analyzer 3.0 and VDJTools for basic statistics, V/J segment usage, diversity estimates, rarefaction and pairwise overlap. Diversity was estimated with Chao1, ChaoE, Efron-Thisted, Shannon and inverse Simpson indices, and also on datasets down-sampled to the smallest sample. Repertoire overlap was assessed by strict matching of CDR3 nucleotide sequence, V gene and J gene, and clustering was done by Jaccard-based multidimensional scaling. Thymus samples yielded on average roughly 790,000 unique TCRB clonotypes, compared with some 83,000 from blood samples.

The clonotype originates from a girl less than two years old with a congenital heart defect. Donor details come from another sample of the same person, matched by shared clones. This chain is built from TRBV4-1 and TRBJ1-3; possibly the D gene is TRBD1, per 5 matching bases. Sequencing was carried out using thymocytes. This receptor carries the CDR3 CASSQLTGSGNTIYF. The sequenced DNA: TGCGCCAGCAGCCAACTAACAGGCTCTGGAAACACCATATATTTT.